This T cell receptor (beta chain) was retrieved from a study of blood T cells in healthy people across ages (dated by TCRdb to 2013 to 2016). Some background on the complete study: Template switching captured roughly one uniquely barcoded TCR beta cDNA molecule per two T cells in model experiments. To avoid experimental bias, donors of different ages were randomly spread across the sequencing lanes. For two donors (one aged 18 to 30 and one aged 80 or older), the study analyzed two additional independent replicas of 1 million unique cDNA reads from the same blood draw. Donors were grouped into four age groups: young (average 16 years), middle-aged (under 40), aged (about 59) and long-lived (over 80). Using deep sequencing normalized with unique cDNA molecular identifiers, the study measured how TCR beta repertoire diversity changes with age.

The investigation overall reported the following: Because donor CMV infection status was unknown, age-related changes in expanded clonotypes were potentially confounded. The long-lived group showed more naive CD4+ T cells, fewer expanded clones and increased TCR diversity than the aged group, suggesting age selection. Observed TCR beta diversity per million T cells fell roughly linearly with age, and a significant reduction was already apparent by age around 39. Total diversity estimates from one million sequenced T cells were considered lower bounds and underestimates. Because profiling used bulk unsorted PBMCs, naive and antigen-experienced compartments could not be compared conclusively. Observed TCR beta diversity correlated strongly with the percentage of naive T cells measured by flow cytometry.

Per the germline V gene, SGHRS is the CDR1 and YFSETQ is the CDR2. V sheds 1 base and J sheds 1 base, leaving 14 bases between their ends. Its CDR3 holds 16 amino acids, cysteine through phenylalanine. Just CDR3 DNA is preserved here, 48 bases in frame from base 1. The 39 donors, aged about 6 to 95 years, were systemically healthy Caucasian individuals from Russia. Around 9.9 milliliters of peripheral blood were collected from each donor into EDTA-treated Vacutainer tubes. PBMCs were isolated by Ficoll-Paque density-gradient centrifugation, with at least 6.5 million obtained per sample. Total RNA, at least 6 micrograms per sample, was extracted from PBMCs with Trizol reagent. The percentages of naive CD45RAhigh/CD27high T cells were determined by flow cytometry on a PBMC aliquot from every donor. To note about this clonotype: The antigen it binds to is not known. No qualities accompany the bases; no much larger clone lies one base away.

Libraries came from 5' RACE. Sequencer: Illumina HiSeq 2500. A second PCR of about 6 to 11 cycles was performed with a sample-barcoded 5' primer and a J-beta primer mix. A template-switch 5' adaptor carrying 12 random nucleotides introduced a unique molecular identifier onto each TCR beta cDNA molecule. At least 3 million CDR3-containing paired-end reads were obtained from each sample. First-strand cDNA synthesis was performed from all RNA using the Mint cDNA synthesis kit, with priming by a TRBC-specific oligonucleotide. All cDNA was treated with uracil-DNA glycosylase and then went through a first 18-cycle PCR with the universal primers M1SS and BC2_uni_R. The study's processing was this. For normalization, 1 million high-quality reads, each with a distinct molecular identifier, were randomly selected from each sample. Instead of being binned into consensus sequences, reads with shared molecular identifiers were discarded. MiTCR, set to a Q25 quality threshold and the strictest error-elimination algorithm, was used for CDR3 identification, clonotype clustering and error correction. Lower-bound total TCR beta diversity was estimated with a nonparametric unseen species model using Euler transformation. Through fastp at Q25 and MiXCR, TCRdb rebuilt clones from the public reads, retaining in-frame beta chains. Under each unique CDR3 protein, matching rows form one entry showing the most common genes and DNA. TCRdb's processing, not the authors', yielded these V and J calls. The sample records about 1.7 million distinct CDR3 sequences, 25% to 30% of which are singletons. Around 7.7% of the sample is in the top ten clones.

The receptor's source is a woman younger than 45 in good health. Sequenced sample: blood. Rearrangement joined TRBV5-1 to TRBJ1-1; TRBD1 might be the D gene, on 6 matching bases. The sequence in DNA is TGCGCCAGCAGCTTGCGGGGGACAAATCAGAACACTGAAGCTTTCTTT. It encodes CASSLRGTNQNTEAFF.